A single sample gave rise to the 17 T cell receptor beta chains below, sequenced in a study of identical twins. One entry per CDR3 protein results from TCRdb running MiXCR on the 5' RACE reads. Here the sample spans around 530,000 distinct CDR3 sequences, over 12% being singletons. These same records also appear under a second study, on yellow fever vaccine responses in identical twins.

The specimen was CD4+ T cells sorted from blood. These receptor sequences come from a woman aged 18-29 years in good health.

This clonotype occurred many times. The chain carries TRBV4-1 and TRBJ1-4; 8 positions match TRBD1. The junction had 9 bases not matched to a gene; V was cut back by 4 bases and J by 5 bases. This CDR3 has 16 residues. Germline V gene data show CDR1 as MGHRA and CDR2 as YSYEKL. Here the CDR3 DNA reads TGCGCCAGCAGCCTCCAAAAGGACAGGGTGAATGAAAAACTGTTTTTT. It yields the protein CASSLQKDRVNEKLFF.

The chain links TRBV7-3 to TRBJ2-1, with 14 bases matching TRBD2. CDR3 length equals 17 residues. The trim removed 4 bases at V and 7 bases at J, leaving 9 bases unmatched. From germline, CDR1 is SGHTA and CDR2 FQGTGA. The DNA of the CDR3 is TGTGCCAGCAGCTCCCGAGGGACTAGCGGGAGTCTTAATGAGCAGTTCTTC. This codes for CASSSRGTSGSLNEQFF.

The chain uses TRBV28 and TRBJ2-2; the D gene could be TRBD1 or TRBD2 (7 bases each). Between the trimmed V and J ends, which lost 5 bases and 6 bases, there was a span of 13 bases. The CDR3 contains 14 residues. Per the germline V gene, CDR1 is MDHEN and CDR2 is SYDVKM. CDR3 in DNA: TGTGCCAGCAGTCAACAGGGGAGGGCCGGGGAGCTGTTTTTT. It yields the protein CASSQQGRAGELFF.

This clonotype came up a few times. The CDR3 region has the DNA TGTGCCAGCAGTCAGGGAAGCGGGGGGCTTAACACCTACAATGAGCAGTTCTTC. Its protein is CASSQGSGGLNTYNEQFF. V gene TRBV6-1 combines with J gene TRBJ2-1; 9 bases match TRBD2. V lost 5 bases and J lost 2; bases outside the gene matches: 13. Germline values: CDR1 MNHNS, CDR2 SASEGT. The CDR3 contains 18 residues.

This clonotype has more than one count but fewer than ten. The chain links TRBV20-1 to TRBJ2-2; no clear D. Germline CDR1 and CDR2: DFQATT and SNEGSKA (reference sequence). The CDR3 runs 17 residues. V was clipped by 6 bases and J by 2 bases, with 22 bases between them. The CDR3 region is CSASLGPPLTNTGELFF. The CDR3 nucleotides are TGCAGTGCCTCCCTAGGCCCGCCTTTAACTAACACCGGGGAGCTGTTTTTT.

Many counts were recorded for this clonotype. The chain joins TRBV20-1 to TRBJ2-3; TRBD2 matches at 11 bases. Trimming took 6 bases from V and 1 from J; bases not matched to a gene: 3. In germline, CDR1 is DFQATT, CDR2 SNEGSKA (reference sequence). This CDR3 has 14 residues. CDR3 amino acids: CSAETSGGTDTQYF. In DNA form, the CDR3 reads TGCAGTGCAGAGACTAGCGGGGGCACAGATACGCAGTATTTT.

This chain links TRBV15 with TRBJ1-4; perhaps TRBD1 as D (6 bases). V shed 3 bases and J shed 5 bases, with 13 bases lying between them. Per germline, CDR1 LNHNV and CDR2 YYDKDF (reference sequence). CDR3 length: 15 amino acids. The CDR3 here is CATSSDPQGNEKLFF. CDR3 coding DNA: TGTGCCACCAGCAGCGACCCACAGGGAAATGAAAAACTGTTTTTT. Looking up the rest from reference TRBV15 and TRBJ1-4 gives the full variable domain: DAMVIQNPRYQVTQFGKPVTLSCSQTLNHNVMYWYQQKSSQAPKLLFHYYDKDFNNEADTPDNFQSRRPNTSFCFLDIRSPGLGDTAMYLCATSSDPQGNEKLFFGSGTQLSVL.

This clonotype occurred a few times. The V call is TRBV10-3, the J call TRBJ1-5; 11 positions match TRBD1. The CDR3 loop spans 15 amino acids. Trimming cost V 6 bases and J 2 bases; bases outside gene matches: 3. Per germline, CDR1 ENHRY and CDR2 SYGVKD. The CDR3 spells CAISGQGAGNQPQHF. As DNA, the CDR3 is TGTGCCATCAGCGGACAGGGGGCCGGCAATCAGCCCCAGCATTTT.

This clonotype was counted a few times. The rearrangement joins TRBV3-1 to TRBJ1-1; 9 bases fit TRBD1. Germline values: CDR1 LGHDT, CDR2 YNNKEL (reference sequence). J was trimmed by 13 bases and V by 3 bases; bases with no gene match: 9. The CDR3 consists of 13 residues. CDR3 nucleotide sequence: TGTGCCAGCAGCCACGACGGGACAGGGAAGGTTTTCTTT. This gives the protein CASSHDGTGKVFF.

In this sample, this clonotype turned up a few times. This rearrangement joins TRBV28 to TRBJ2-3, with TRBD1 matching 11 bases. V was pared by 8 bases and J by 4 bases, with 2 bases of the junction left unmatched. The CDR3 has 13 amino acids. Germline-derived CDR1 and CDR2 are MDHEN and SYDVKM. Written as DNA, the CDR3 is TGTGCCAGCGGGACAGGGGGAGCAGATACGCAGTATTTT. Translating it yields CASGTGGADTQYF.

V and J are TRBV5-6 and TRBJ2-1; D is unresolved. Between the trimmed V and J ends, which lost 4 bases and 3 bases, there was a span of 17 bases. CDR1 and CDR2 from the germline V gene are SGHDT and YYEEEE. The CDR3 length is 16 residues. As DNA, the CDR3 is TGTGCCAGCAGCCCAGGACGCAGTCACCTCTACAATGAGCAGTTCTTC. This encodes CASSPGRSHLYNEQFF.

The chain links TRBV6-1 to TRBJ2-1; possibly TRBD1 for D (5 bases). The V and J ends lost 11 bases and 4 bases respectively, with 15 bases between them. This CDR3 is 13 amino acids long. The germline V gene encodes CDR1 MNHNS and CDR2 SASEGT. The CDR3: CAVQGNRYNEQFF. The CDR3 nucleotides read TGTGCCGTCCAGGGCAACCGGTACAATGAGCAGTTCTTC.

This clonotype has more than one count but fewer than ten. The V call is TRBV10-3, the J call TRBJ2-7, with D unclear. Trimming cost V 4 bases and J 3 bases, with 7 bases left between them. In germline, CDR1 is ENHRY, CDR2 SYGVKD. This CDR3 contains 12 residues. In DNA form, the CDR3 reads TGTGCCATCAGTGCCTCGAACTACGAGCAGTACTTC. Residues: CAISASNYEQYF.

This clonotype was counted at least ten times. The chain employs TRBV29-1 and TRBJ2-1, with D possibly TRBD2 on 5 matching bases. Germline CDR1 reads SQVTM; CDR2 reads ANQGSEA. The CDR3 is made up of 13 amino acids. V lost 3 bases and J 4 bases, leaving 10 bases between the germline ends. The CDR3 loop is CSVDGRTYNEQFF. The CDR3 region has the DNA TGCAGCGTTGACGGCCGGACTTACAATGAGCAGTTCTTC.

A few counts support this clonotype. The CDR3 bases are TGTGCCAGCAGCTTAGAGGCAGCTAGCGCTAAGACCCAGTACTTC. This translates into CASSLEAASAKTQYF. The gene calls are TRBV7-2 and TRBJ2-5; tentative D call: TRBD2 (6 bases). The CDR3 spans 15 residues. From germline, CDR1 is SGHTA and CDR2 FQGNSA. The V end lost 1 base, the J end lost 6 bases, and 15 bases lay between the germline ends.

This clonotype was seen a handful of times. V usage is TRBV5-5 and J usage is TRBJ2-5; D might be TRBD2 (6 bases). Germline CDR1 SGHKS, CDR2 YYEKEE (reference sequence). The CDR3 extends over 15 amino acids. The V end was cut by 0 bases, the J end by 0 bases, with 9 bases between. For the CDR3, the DNA is TGTGCCAGCAGCTTGGGGCTAGCGTACCAAGAGACCCAGTACTTC. It yields the protein CASSLGLAYQETQYF. Together with reference TRBV5-5 and TRBJ2-5, the CDR3 gives the full variable domain: DAGVTQSPTHLIKTRGQQVTLRCSPISGHKSVSWYQQVLGQGPQFIFQYYEKEERGRGNFPDRFSARQFPNYSSELNVNALLLGDSALYLCASSLGLAYQETQYFGPGTRLLVL.

This clonotype has only a few counts. V usage is TRBV11-2 and J usage is TRBJ2-3; 13 bases map to TRBD2. J gave up 2 bases and V 5 bases, and 4 bases lay outside the gene matches. The V gene's germline CDR1 is SGHAT and CDR2 FQNNGV. The CDR3 is made up of 16 amino acids. CDR3 nucleotide sequence: TGTGCCAGCAGCCGCGGACTAGCGGGGGCCACAGATACGCAGTATTTT. The encoded protein is CASSRGLAGATDTQYF.